Sequencing of this T cell receptor (beta chain) was carried out in a study of T cells expressing NK-cell markers. Reprocessing the 5' RACE reads, TCRdb reports a single entry for every CDR3 protein and omits DNA. This sample lists 200,000 to 300,000 distinct CDR3 sequences; its ten largest clones have 0.39%. The germline gives CDR1 SGHTA, CDR2 FQGNSA. The CDR3 totals 12 residues. The receptor's source is a man aged 18 to 35 in good health. Sequencing was done on a sample of blood T cells: a sorted CD56 or NKG2C T cell subset, CD4+ or CD8+ T cells, or bulk PBMC T cells (not recorded which). The gene calls are TRBV7-2 and TRBJ2-4; the D call of TRBD2 rests on TCRdb alone, since no DNA is present to check it. The CDR3 loop is CASRTAGYIQYF.